The T cell receptor (beta chain) described here comes from a study of control samples from healthy donors and cancer patients. The table came from immunoSEQ multiplex PCR; TCRdb's copy has only in-frame clones and leaves some out. In the table there are about 130,000 clones, about 92% of which are singletons. The CDR3 is 15 residues long. Germline-derived CDR1 and CDR2 are MNHEY and SVGAGI. V lost 5 bases and J 0 bases, leaving 11 bases between the germline ends. This receptor was identified in a man older than 75 with head and neck cancer. V usage is TRBV6-5 and J usage is TRBJ1-3; maybe TRBD1 (6 bases). Sequencing was done on a sample of PBMCs. The CDR3 here is CASSRQTGSGNTIYF. The CDR3 nucleotides read TGTGCCAGCAGTAGACAGACAGGCTCTGGAAACACCATATATTTT.